Presented here are 5 T cell receptor beta chains from one specimen sequenced in a study of a mutant IDH1 vaccine in newly diagnosed glioma. The time point denotes: baseline, week 1 (first vaccination visit). Treatment indicated: pre-vaccination baseline after standard-of-care therapy. Sequencing was performed with immunoSEQ multiplex PCR; in TCRdb, only in-frame clones are kept and a portion is missing. The sample carries about 68,000 clones, approximately 79% recorded once. Sequencing used PBMCs, obtained from a glioma patient treated with radiotherapy, temozolomide or both. The receptors come from a man aged 50 or older with glioma.

The chain carries TRBV18 and TRBJ2-5; D gene uncertain. Trimming removed 4 bases from V and 1 base from J, with 1 base in between. The germline V gene has CDR1 KGHSH and CDR2 LQKENI. The CDR3 consists of 11 residues. The CDR3 bases are TGTGCCAGCTCACTCCAAGAGACCCAGTACTTC. This gives the protein CASSLQETQYF.

V is TRBV30 and J is TRBJ2-1; D gene unclear. V was clipped by 4 bases and J by 0 bases, with 13 bases between them. There are 15 residues in the CDR3. Per the germline V gene, CDR1 is GTSNPN and CDR2 is SVGIG (reference sequence). In DNA, the CDR3 is TGTGCCTGGAATCGAAAGGGAAGCTCCTACAATGAGCAGTTCTTC. This gives the protein CAWNRKGSSYNEQFF.

The CDR3 reads CAISAGTSYNEQFF. CDR3 nucleotides: TGTGCCATCAGTGCTGGGACTTCCTACAATGAGCAGTTCTTC. This chain connects TRBV10-3 to TRBJ2-1; possible D gene TRBD2, 6 bases. The V and J ends lost 4 bases and 1 base respectively, with 8 bases between them. The CDR3 has 14 amino acids. CDR1 is ENHRY, CDR2 SYGVKD, per germline.

This clone appeared once. This chain joins TRBV19 and TRBJ2-1, with TRBD1 identical over 8 bases. J gave up 0 bases and V 8 bases, and 6 bases lay outside the gene matches. Germline assignment: CDR1 LNHDA and CDR2 SQIVND (reference sequence). The CDR3 has 15 residues. DNA for the CDR3: TGTGCCAGTGTATATACAGGGGGCTCCTACAATGAGCAGTTCTTC. Its translation is CASVYTGGSYNEQFF.

The V call is TRBV5-1, the J call TRBJ2-7; 10 nucleotides line up with TRBD1. This CDR3 has 14 residues. V lost 2 bases, J lost 3 bases, and 2 bases stayed unmatched. CDR1 and CDR2 (germline): SGHRS, YFSETQ. The DNA for the CDR3 is TGCGCCAGCAGCTTTGGGACAGGGGACTACGAGCAGTACTTC. It codes for CASSFGTGDYEQYF.